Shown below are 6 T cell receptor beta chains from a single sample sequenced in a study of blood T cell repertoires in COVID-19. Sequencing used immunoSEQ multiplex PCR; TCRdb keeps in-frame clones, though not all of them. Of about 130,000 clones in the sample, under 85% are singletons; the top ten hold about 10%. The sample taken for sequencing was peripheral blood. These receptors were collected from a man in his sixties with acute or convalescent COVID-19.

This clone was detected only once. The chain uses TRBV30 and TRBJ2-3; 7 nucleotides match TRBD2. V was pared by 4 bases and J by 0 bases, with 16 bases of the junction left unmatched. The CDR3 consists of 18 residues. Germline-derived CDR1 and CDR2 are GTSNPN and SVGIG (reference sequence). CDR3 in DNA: TGTGCCTGGAATGGTGCCAGCGGGACTTCCTCTAGCACAGATACGCAGTATTTT. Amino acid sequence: CAWNGASGTSSSTDTQYF.

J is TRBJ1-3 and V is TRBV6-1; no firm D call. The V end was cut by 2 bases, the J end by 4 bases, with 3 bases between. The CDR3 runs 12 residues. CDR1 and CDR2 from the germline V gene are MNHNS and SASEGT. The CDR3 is CASSERGNTIYF. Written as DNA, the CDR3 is TGTGCCAGCAGTGAACGGGGAAACACCATATATTTT.

The chain's CDR3 is CSVEDFNSGANVLTF. The CDR3, as DNA: TGCAGCGTTGAAGATTTCAACTCTGGGGCCAACGTCCTGACTTTC. The chain employs TRBV29-1 and TRBJ2-6; no reliable D call. The V gene lost 0 bases and the J gene lost 0 bases, with 6 bases spanning the gap. This CDR3 spans 15 amino acids. Looked up from germline, CDR1 is SQVTM and CDR2 is ANQGSEA.

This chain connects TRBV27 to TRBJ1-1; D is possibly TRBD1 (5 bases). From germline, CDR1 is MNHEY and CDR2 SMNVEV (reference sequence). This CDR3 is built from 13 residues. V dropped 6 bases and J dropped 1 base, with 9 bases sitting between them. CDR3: CASRPRENTEAFF. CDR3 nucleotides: TGTGCCAGCAGGCCCAGGGAGAACACTGAAGCTTTCTTT.

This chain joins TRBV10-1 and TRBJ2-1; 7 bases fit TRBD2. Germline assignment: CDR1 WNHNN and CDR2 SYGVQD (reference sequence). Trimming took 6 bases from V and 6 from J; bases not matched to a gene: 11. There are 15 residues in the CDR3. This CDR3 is CASSAWGGSINEQFF. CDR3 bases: TGCGCCAGCAGCGCTTGGGGCGGGAGCATCAATGAGCAGTTCTTC.

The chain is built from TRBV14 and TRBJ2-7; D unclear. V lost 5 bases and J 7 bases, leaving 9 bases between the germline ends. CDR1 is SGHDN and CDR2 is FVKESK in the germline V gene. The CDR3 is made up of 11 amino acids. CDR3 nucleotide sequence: TGTGCCAGCAGCATCGCCGGGGAGCAGTACTTC. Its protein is CASSIAGEQYF. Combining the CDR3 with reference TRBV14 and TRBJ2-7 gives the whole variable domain EAGVTQFPSHSVIEKGQTVTLRCDPISGHDNLYWYRRVMGKEIKFLLHFVKESKQDESGMPNNRFLAERTGGTYSTLKVQPAELEDSGVYFCASSIAGEQYFGPGTRLTVT.